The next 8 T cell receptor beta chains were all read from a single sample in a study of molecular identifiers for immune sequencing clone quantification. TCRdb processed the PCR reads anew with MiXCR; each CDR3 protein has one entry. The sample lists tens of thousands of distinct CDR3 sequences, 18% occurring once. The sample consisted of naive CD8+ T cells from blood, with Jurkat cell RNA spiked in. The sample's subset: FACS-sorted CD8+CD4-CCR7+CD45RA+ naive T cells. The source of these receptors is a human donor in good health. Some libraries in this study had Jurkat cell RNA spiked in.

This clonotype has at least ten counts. The CDR3 bases are TGTGCCAGCAGCCCGAGGACAGGGGTGCCTGAAGCTTTCTTT. Its protein is CASSPRTGVPEAFF. The chain couples TRBV7-9 to TRBJ1-1; 9 positions agree with TRBD1. J was trimmed by 6 bases and V by 5 bases; bases with no gene match: 7. This CDR3 contains 14 residues. Germline CDR1 SEHNR, CDR2 FQNEAQ (reference sequence).

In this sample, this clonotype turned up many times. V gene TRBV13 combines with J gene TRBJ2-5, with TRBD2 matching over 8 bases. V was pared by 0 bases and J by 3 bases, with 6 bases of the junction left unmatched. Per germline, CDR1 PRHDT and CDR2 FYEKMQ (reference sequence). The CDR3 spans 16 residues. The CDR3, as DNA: TGTGCCAGCAGCTTAGGGCGGGAGGACCCTAAAGAGACCCAGTACTTC. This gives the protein CASSLGREDPKETQYF.

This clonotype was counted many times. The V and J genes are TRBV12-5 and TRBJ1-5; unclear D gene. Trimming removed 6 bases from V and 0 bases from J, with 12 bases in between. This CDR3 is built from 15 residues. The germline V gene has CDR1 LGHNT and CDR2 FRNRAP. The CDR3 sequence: CASGSDLYSNQPQHF. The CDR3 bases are TGTGCTAGTGGCTCCGACCTATATAGCAATCAGCCCCAGCATTTT.

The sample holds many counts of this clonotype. The CDR3 region has the DNA TGTGCCAGTAGTATCAGGGCTGCCGTTACTGAAGCTTTCTTT. Amino acid sequence: CASSIRAAVTEAFF. V and J are TRBV19 and TRBJ1-1; D possibly corresponds to TRBD1 (5 bases). CDR1 LNHDA and CDR2 SQIVND come from the germline V gene (reference sequence). The V and J ends lost 3 bases and 5 bases respectively, with 13 bases between them. There are 14 residues in the CDR3.

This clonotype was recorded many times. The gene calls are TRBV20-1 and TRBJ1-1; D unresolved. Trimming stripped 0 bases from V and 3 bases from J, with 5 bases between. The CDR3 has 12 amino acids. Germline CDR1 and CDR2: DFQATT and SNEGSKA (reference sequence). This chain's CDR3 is CSARDTDTEAFF. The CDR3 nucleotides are TGCAGTGCTAGAGATACGGACACTGAAGCTTTCTTT.

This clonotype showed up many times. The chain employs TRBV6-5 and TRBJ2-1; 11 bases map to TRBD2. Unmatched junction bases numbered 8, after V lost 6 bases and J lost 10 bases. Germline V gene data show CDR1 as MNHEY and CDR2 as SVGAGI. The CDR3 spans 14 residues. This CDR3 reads CASSRLAGFREQFF. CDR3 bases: TGTGCCAGCAGCAGACTAGCGGGGTTTCGGGAGCAGTTCTTC.

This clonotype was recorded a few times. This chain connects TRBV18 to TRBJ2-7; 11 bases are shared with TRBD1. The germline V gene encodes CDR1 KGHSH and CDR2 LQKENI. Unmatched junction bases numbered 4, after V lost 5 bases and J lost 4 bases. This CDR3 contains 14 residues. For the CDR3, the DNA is TGTGCCAGCTCAGGACAGGGGGCAAATTACGAGCAGTACTTC. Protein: CASSGQGANYEQYF.

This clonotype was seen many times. CDR3 DNA sequence: TGTGCCAGCACTGGTGGAGAGAATAAAGAGACCCAGTACTTC. Amino acids: CASTGGENKETQYF. The V gene is TRBV11-2, the J gene TRBJ2-5; no clear D. Germline V CDR1 and CDR2: SGHAT, FQNNGV. V lost 7 bases to trimming and J lost 3 bases, with 15 bases between them. The length of the CDR3 is 14 residues.